This TCR beta chain comes out of a study of T cell responses to AZD1222 COVID-19 vaccine. V lost 2 bases and J 5 bases, leaving 12 bases between the germline ends. This CDR3 region has 14 residues. Germline loops: CDR1 SGHDT, CDR2 YYEEEE. Clones were sequenced by immunoSEQ multiplex PCR, and TCRdb holds only the in-frame ones, with some missing. The table shows tens of thousands of clones, with around 80% occurring only once. The TCR originated in an adult who received the AZD1222 COVID-19 vaccine. V and J are TRBV5-6 and TRBJ2-3, with D unresolved. Specimen: peripheral blood, collected 28 days after the second AZD1222 dose. The DNA for the CDR3 is TGTGCCAGCAGCTTTCTTTCCCCGGGAGATACGCAGTATTTT. It specifies CASSFLSPGDTQYF. The full variable domain, in which reference TRBV5-6 and TRBJ2-3 provide the parts outside the CDR3, is DAGVTQSPTHLIKTRGQQVTLRCSPKSGHDTVSWYQQALGQGPQFIFQYYEEEERQRGNFPDRFSGHQFPNYSSELNVNALLLGDSALYLCASSFLSPGDTQYFGPGTRLTVL.